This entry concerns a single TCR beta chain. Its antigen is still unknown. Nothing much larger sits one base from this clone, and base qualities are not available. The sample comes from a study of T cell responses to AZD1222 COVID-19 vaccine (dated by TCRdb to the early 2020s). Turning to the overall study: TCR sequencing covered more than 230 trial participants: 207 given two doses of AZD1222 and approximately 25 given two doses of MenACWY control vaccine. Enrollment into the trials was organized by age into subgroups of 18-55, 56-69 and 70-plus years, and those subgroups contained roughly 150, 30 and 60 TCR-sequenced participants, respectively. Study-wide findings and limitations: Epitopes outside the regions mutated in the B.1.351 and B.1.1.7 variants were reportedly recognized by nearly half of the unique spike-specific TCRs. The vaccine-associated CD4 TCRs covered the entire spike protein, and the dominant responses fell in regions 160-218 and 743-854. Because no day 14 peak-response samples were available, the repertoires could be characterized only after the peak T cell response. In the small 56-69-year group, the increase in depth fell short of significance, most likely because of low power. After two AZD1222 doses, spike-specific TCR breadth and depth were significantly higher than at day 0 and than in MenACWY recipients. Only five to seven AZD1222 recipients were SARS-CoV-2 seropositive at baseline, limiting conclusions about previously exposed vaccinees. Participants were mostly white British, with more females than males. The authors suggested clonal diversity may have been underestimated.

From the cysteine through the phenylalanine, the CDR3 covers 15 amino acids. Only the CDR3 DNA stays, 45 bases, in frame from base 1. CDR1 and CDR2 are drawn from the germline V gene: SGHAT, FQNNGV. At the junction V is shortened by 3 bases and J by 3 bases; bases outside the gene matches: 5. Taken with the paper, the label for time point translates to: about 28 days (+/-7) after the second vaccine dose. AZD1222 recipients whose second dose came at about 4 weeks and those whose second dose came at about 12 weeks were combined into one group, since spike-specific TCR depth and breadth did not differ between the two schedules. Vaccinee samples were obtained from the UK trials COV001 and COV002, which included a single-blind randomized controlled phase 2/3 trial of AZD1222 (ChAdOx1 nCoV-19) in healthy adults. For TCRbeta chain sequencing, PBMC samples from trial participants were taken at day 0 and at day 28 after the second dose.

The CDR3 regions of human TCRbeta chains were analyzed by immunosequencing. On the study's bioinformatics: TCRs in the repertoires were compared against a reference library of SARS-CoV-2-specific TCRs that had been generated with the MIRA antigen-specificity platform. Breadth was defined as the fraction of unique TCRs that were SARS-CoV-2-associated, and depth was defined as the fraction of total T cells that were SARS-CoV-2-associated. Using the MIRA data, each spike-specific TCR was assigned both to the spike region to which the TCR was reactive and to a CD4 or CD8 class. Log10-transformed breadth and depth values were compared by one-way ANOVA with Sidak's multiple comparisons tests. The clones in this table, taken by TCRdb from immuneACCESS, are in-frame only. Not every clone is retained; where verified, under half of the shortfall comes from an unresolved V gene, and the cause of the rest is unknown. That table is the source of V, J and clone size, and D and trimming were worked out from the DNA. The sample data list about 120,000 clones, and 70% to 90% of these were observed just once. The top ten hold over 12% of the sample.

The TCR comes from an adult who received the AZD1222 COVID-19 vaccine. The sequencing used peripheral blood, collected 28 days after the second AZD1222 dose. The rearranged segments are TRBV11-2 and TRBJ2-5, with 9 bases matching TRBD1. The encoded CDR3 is CASSFGQGRKETQYF. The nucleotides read TGTGCCAGCAGCTTCGGACAGGGGAGGAAAGAGACCCAGTACTTC. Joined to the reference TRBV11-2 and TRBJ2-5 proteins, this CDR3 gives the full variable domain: EAGVAQSPRYKIIEKRQSVAFWCNPISGHATLYWYQQILGQGPKLLIQFQNNGVVDDSQLPKDRFSAERLKGVDSTLKIQPAKLEDSAVYLCASSFGQGRKETQYFGPGTRLLVL.